This paragraph covers one T cell receptor beta chain sequence. As processed by the authors: Scientists estimated how many nucleated cells there were by amplifying reference gene primers. TCRdb's table, derived via immunoSEQ multiplex PCR, lists solely in-frame clones and lacks some. D and trimming come from the DNA, and the V and J calls and clone size come from that table. Seen here are 150,000 to 160,000 clones, about 85% observed once, and the top ten hold 0.63%. The data are from a study of blood T cell repertoires in COVID-19. Study-wide background: The cDNA or gDNA used as material had been derived from T cells, B-cell-depleted T cells, or PBMCs.

In germline, CDR1 is SGHTA, CDR2 FQGNSA. This CDR3 comprises 14 residues. Trimming took 5 bases from V and 2 from J; bases not matched to a gene: 5. The gene calls are TRBV7-2 and TRBJ2-7; 8 bases line up with TRBD2. The sequence derives from a man in his sixties with COVID-19, enrolled during active disease. Sequencing was done on a sample of peripheral blood. The CDR3 DNA is TGTGCCAGCAGCACGTCGGGGGGGCCCTACGAGCAGTACTTC. This gives the protein CASSTSGGPYEQYF.